What follows are 5 T cell receptor beta chains derived from one specimen sequenced in a study of blood T cell repertoires in COVID-19. Only in-frame clones appear in the TCRdb table, and some are missing; sequencing was by immunoSEQ multiplex PCR. The sample carries about 120,000 clones, about 81% recorded once. Sequencing was carried out using peripheral blood. Every receptor here comes from a man aged 25 to 40 with COVID-19, enrolled during active disease.

CDR3 sequence (DNA): TGTGCCAGCTCACCGGGGACAGGGCCCGTCTACGAGCAGTACTTC. Its translation is CASSPGTGPVYEQYF. The V and J genes are TRBV18 and TRBJ2-7, with TRBD1 matching 9 bases. The germline gives CDR1 KGHSH, CDR2 LQKENI. This CDR3 is 15 amino acids long. V gave up 3 bases and J gave up 3 bases; unmatched junction bases: 6.

This chain links TRBV6-4 with TRBJ2-3, with D unresolved. Germline lookup yields CDR1 MRHNA and CDR2 SNTAGT. Trimming took off 3 bases at V and 0 bases at J, with 10 bases between the two ends. The CDR3 totals 15 residues. This CDR3 reads CASSESSGSTDTQYF. The CDR3 DNA is TGTGCCAGCAGTGAATCATCCGGGAGCACAGATACGCAGTATTTT.

V is TRBV7-2 and J is TRBJ1-2; the D gene is possibly TRBD1 (5 bases). This CDR3 contains 14 residues. Germline loops: CDR1 SGHTA, CDR2 FQGNSA. Trimming removed 4 bases from V and 5 bases from J, with 14 bases in between. The CDR3 DNA is TGTGCCAGCAGCTCCCGGGGGGGGGAATATGGCTACACCTTC. Its translation is CASSSRGGEYGYTF.

The chain joins TRBV19 to TRBJ1-6; 9 bases map to TRBD1. Germline V lookup: CDR1 LNHDA, CDR2 SQIVND (reference sequence). J lost 8 bases, V lost 8 bases, and 4 bases had no gene match. CDR3 length: 13 residues. The DNA of the CDR3 is TGTGCCAGTTGGGACAGGGATGATTCACCCCTCCACTTT. It codes for CASWDRDDSPLHF.

This clone has just a few counts. Other DNA sequences within the sample encode an identical CDR3. The chain couples TRBV11-2 to TRBJ2-7, with no clear D. CDR1 is SGHAT, CDR2 FQNNGV, per germline. The CDR3 contains 13 residues. Trimming cost V 0 bases and J 1 base, with 4 bases left between them. For the CDR3, the DNA is TGTGCCAGCAGCTTAGATCCATCCTACGAGCAGTACTTC. Translation gives CASSLDPSYEQYF. Looking up the rest from reference TRBV11-2 and TRBJ2-7 gives the full variable domain: EAGVAQSPRYKIIEKRQSVAFWCNPISGHATLYWYQQILGQGPKLLIQFQNNGVVDDSQLPKDRFSAERLKGVDSTLKIQPAKLEDSAVYLCASSLDPSYEQYFGPGTRLTVT.